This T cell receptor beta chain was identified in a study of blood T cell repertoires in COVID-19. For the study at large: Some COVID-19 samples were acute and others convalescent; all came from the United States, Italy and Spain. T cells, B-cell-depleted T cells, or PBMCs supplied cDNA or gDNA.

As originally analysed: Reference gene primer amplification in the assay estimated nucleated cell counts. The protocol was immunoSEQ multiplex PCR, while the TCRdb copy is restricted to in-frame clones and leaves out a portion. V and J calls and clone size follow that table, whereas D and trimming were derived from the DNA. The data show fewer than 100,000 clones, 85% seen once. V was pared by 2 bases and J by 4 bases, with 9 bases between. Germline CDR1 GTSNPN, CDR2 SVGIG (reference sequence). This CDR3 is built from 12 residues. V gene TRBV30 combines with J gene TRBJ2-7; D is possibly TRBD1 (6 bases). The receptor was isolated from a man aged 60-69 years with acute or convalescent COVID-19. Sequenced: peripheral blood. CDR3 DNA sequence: TGTGCCTGGAGTAAACAGGGATACGAGCAGTACTTC. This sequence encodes CAWSKQGYEQYF. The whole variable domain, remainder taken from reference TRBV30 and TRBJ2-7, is SQTIHQWPATLVQPVGSPLSLECTVEGTSNPNLYWYRQAAGRGLQLLFYSVGIGQISSEVPQNLSASRPQDRQFILSSKKLLLSDSGFYLCAWSKQGYEQYFGPGTRLTVT.